Listed below are T cell receptor beta chains from one sample, sequenced in a study of blood T cell repertoires in COVID-19. Only in-frame clones appear in the TCRdb table, and some are missing; sequencing was by immunoSEQ multiplex PCR. The sample comprises under 350,000 clones, approximately 91% of which are singletons, and about 1.8% rests with the top ten. Specimen: PBMCs or T cells enriched from blood (not recorded which). Receptors originate from a middle-aged woman who had recovered from COVID-19. The CDR3 runs from the conserved cysteine through the conserved F or W. The D gene is left open where the match is weak. The size field is filled for only some rows; it gives once, few, many or a size class.

>NA|TRBV15|NA|TRBJ1-5
TGTGCCACCAGCCGTGCCAGGGAGGGTCAGCCCCAGCATTTT
CATSRAREGQPQHF
>NA|TRBV18|few|TRBJ1-4
TGTGCCAGCTCACCACGGCAGGGCTATGAAAAACTGTTTTTT
CASSPRQGYEKLFF
>TRBD2|TRBV11-2|NA|TRBJ2-7
TGTGCCAGCAGCTTAGAGTGGGTAGCGGGTGTATCGTACTACGAGCAGTACTTC
CASSLEWVAGVSYYEQYF
>NA|TRBV4-1|NA|TRBJ1-1
TGCGCCAGCAGCCAAGCTGGGGCTAGGCCTGAAGCTTTCTTT
CASSQAGARPEAFF
>TRBD2|TRBV5-1|NA|TRBJ2-2
TGCGCCAGCAGCCTAGGGGCGGGGGACACCGGGGAGCTGTTTTTT
CASSLGAGDTGELFF
>NA|TRBV7-9|NA|TRBJ1-1
TGTGCCAGCAGCTTAGGGGAGAGGGCTTTCTTT
CASSLGERAFF
>NA|TRBV4-2|NA|TRBJ2-4
TGTGCCAGCAGCCAAGATCTGTCCGAGAACATTCAGTACTTC
CASSQDLSENIQYF
>NA|TRBV19|few|TRBJ1-3
TGTGCCAGTAAACCGGGCAGCGGGGGACTATCTGGAAACACCATATATTTT
CASKPGSGGLSGNTIYF
>TRBD1|TRBV2|NA|TRBJ2-3
TGTGCCAGCAGTGCCCGACAGGGTTGGACAGATACGCAGTATTTT
CASSARQGWTDTQYF
>NA|TRBV5-6|NA|TRBJ2-5
TGTGCCAGCAGCATCCGGGCGGGGCGACAAGAGACCCAGTACTTC
CASSIRAGRQETQYF
>NA|TRBV5-4|NA|TRBJ2-5
TGTGCCAGCAGCTTAAGGGGCTTTTTAGAGACCCAGTACTTC
CASSLRGFLETQYF
>NA|TRBV7-3|NA|TRBJ2-1
TGTGCCAGCAGCCTGGTTCCCAGCTCCTACAATGAGCAGTTCTTC
CASSLVPSSYNEQFF
>NA|TRBV6-5|NA|TRBJ1-3
TGTGCCAGCACCGAGGACACGTACTCTGGAAACACCATATATTTT
CASTEDTYSGNTIYF
>NA|TRBV11-2|NA|TRBJ1-6
TGTGCCAGCAGCGGGCTTGCCGGTAATTCACCCCTCCACTTT
CASSGLAGNSPLHF
>TRBD1|TRBV9|NA|TRBJ1-2
TGTGCCAGCAGCGTAGACCCTTCCAACAGGGGTGGCTACACCTTC
CASSVDPSNRGGYTF
>TRBD1|TRBV5-6|NA|TRBJ1-2
TGTGCCAGCAGCCCTAGACAGGGTTCGGTAGGCTACACCTTC
CASSPRQGSVGYTF
>TRBD2|TRBV7-9|NA|TRBJ2-3
TGTGCCAGCAGCTTAGTTCCTAGCGGGTACACAGATACGCAGTATTTT
CASSLVPSGYTDTQYF
>NA|TRBV15|NA|TRBJ1-5
TGTGCCACCGCGTTGGGAGACCATCGGGGTCAGCCCCAGCATTTT
CATALGDHRGQPQHF
>NA|TRBV3-1/TRBV3-2|NA|TRBJ1-1
TGTGCCAGCAGCCGAGGAATAGAGAACACTGAAGCTTTCTTT
CASSRGIENTEAFF
>TRBD1|TRBV5-1|NA|TRBJ1-1
TGCGCCAGCAGCACCCAAACAGGGGATGGCACTGAAGCTTTCTTT
CASSTQTGDGTEAFF
>TRBD1|TRBV7-9|NA|TRBJ2-7
TGTGCCAGAAGGGACAGTTTCTACGAGCAGTACTTC
CARRDSFYEQYF
>NA|TRBV5-1|NA|TRBJ2-3
TGCGCCAGCAGCTTCTCGGGCGGGGGCACAGATACGCAGTATTTT
CASSFSGGGTDTQYF
>NA|TRBV7-2|NA|TRBJ2-5
TGTGCCAGCAGCTTTGGCAGGGCTGAGACCCAGTACTTC
CASSFGRAETQYF
>NA|TRBV6-1|NA|TRBJ1-1
TGTGCCAGCAGTGAAGTGGGGAGGGGCGCGAACACTGAAGCTTTCTTT
CASSEVGRGANTEAFF
>TRBD1|TRBV7-8|NA|TRBJ2-3
TGTGCCAGCAGCTTAGGGACAGGGGGACTACATACGCAGTATTTT
CASSLGTGGLHTQYF
>TRBD1|TRBV7-3|NA|TRBJ1-2
TGTGCCAGCAGCTTATCCCCGGGACAGGGGACCGGCTACACCTTC
CASSLSPGQGTGYTF
>TRBD2|TRBV5-1|NA|TRBJ2-2
TGCGCCAGCAGCCCGGCGGCTAGCGGGGGGAACACCGGGGAGCTGTTTTTT
CASSPAASGGNTGELFF
>NA|TRBV9|NA|TRBJ1-6
TGTGCCAGCAGCGTAGCGGGGGGGGCAGCTTCACCCCTCCACTTT
CASSVAGGAASPLHF
>TRBD1|TRBV19|NA|TRBJ2-1
TGTGCCAGTAGCCAGGGGTCCCACGACAGGGTCCAACGGTCCTACAATGAGCAGTTCTTC
CASSQGSHDRVQRSYNEQFF
>NA|TRBV5-4|few|TRBJ1-6
TGTGCCAGCAGCCTCGAGGACAGAAAAGGCTCACCCCTCCACTTT
CASSLEDRKGSPLHF
>TRBD1|TRBV13|NA|TRBJ1-1
TGTGCCAGCAGCTCCGCCAGGGACAGGTTATATGGGTTGAACACTGAAGCTTTCTTT
CASSSARDRLYGLNTEAFF
>NA|TRBV2|NA|TRBJ1-1
TGTGCCAGCAGAACAAATGAAAACACTGAAGCTTTCTTT
CASRTNENTEAFF
>TRBD1|TRBV28|NA|TRBJ1-1
TGTGCCAGCAGTTTAACCCCTGGAGGGGGCGAGAACACTGAAGCTTTCTTT
CASSLTPGGGENTEAFF
>NA|TRBV3-1/TRBV3-2|NA|TRBJ1-6
TGTGCCAGCAGCCTCGGGACACTGTATAATTCACCCCTCCACTTT
CASSLGTLYNSPLHF
>TRBD1|TRBV18|NA|TRBJ1-1
TGTGCCAGCTCGAGGGACAGGGGCCGACCCGGGGCCGCTGAAGCTTTCTTT
CASSRDRGRPGAAEAFF
>NA|TRBV5-1|NA|TRBJ1-1
TGCGCCAGCAGCTTGGAAGCGACGGGAGCGCCTGAAGCTTTCTTT
CASSLEATGAPEAFF
>NA|TRBV19|NA|TRBJ1-2
TGTGCCAGTAGTATCCCAGGGCCGGCTAACTATGGCTACACCTTC
CASSIPGPANYGYTF
>NA|TRBV6-2/TRBV6-3|NA|TRBJ2-2
TGTGCCAGCAGCCCATGGGGGGCGAACACCGGGGAGCTGTTTTTT
CASSPWGANTGELFF
>NA|TRBV6-5|NA|TRBJ2-7
TGTGCCAGCAGTTACTCGGCACAACCCTTCTACGAGCAGTACTTC
CASSYSAQPFYEQYF
>NA|TRBV12-5|NA|TRBJ1-5
TGTGCTAGTGGTGGGGGAGGAGGTTATAGCAATCAGCCCCAGCATTTT
CASGGGGGYSNQPQHF
>NA|TRBV7-9|few|TRBJ2-5
TGTGCCAGCAGCCCTAGTTACAGGGACGAGGAGACCCAGTACTTC
CASSPSYRDEETQYF
>TRBD1|TRBV4-2|NA|TRBJ2-7
TGTGCCAGCAGCCAAACCGGGACAGGGACGGAAGAGCAGTACTTC
CASSQTGTGTEEQYF
>NA|TRBV6-5|NA|TRBJ2-5
TGTGCCGGCAGGGGAGGGTCGGAGACCCAGTACTTC
CAGRGGSETQYF